The clone carrying this T cell receptor beta chain occurred a few times. This sample was taken from a study of T cell repertoires in cytomegalovirus infection. TCRdb ran MiXCR on the reads and lists one entry per CDR3 protein. The table includes some 680,000 distinct CDR3 sequences, under 40% detected once. CDR3 length: 15 residues. V shed 3 bases and J shed 4 bases, with 15 bases lying between them. CDR1 is SGHVS and CDR2 is FNYEAQ in the germline V gene. The sequence came from a human donor in good health (CMV status not recorded). Some clones in this sample may be carry-over from other donors' samples. V gene TRBV7-6 combines with J gene TRBJ1-2, with a possible D match to TRBD1 (6 bases). The sequencing sample was made of PBMCs. In DNA form, the CDR3 reads TGTGCCAGCAGCTTGGAGGGGGGTCCGAGCTATGGCTACACCTTC. It encodes CASSLEGGPSYGYTF.